These 22 T cell receptor beta chains were sequenced from one sample in a study of beta chain features in type 1 diabetes. Their antigen targets remain unknown. Since all of the isolated RNA was reverse transcribed, expressed TCRB transcripts were what got sequenced. Only in-frame clones appear in the TCRdb table, and some are missing; sequencing was by immunoSEQ multiplex PCR. The data contain around 56,000 clones, 50% to 55% of them singletons. The study, taken as a whole, reports: Type 1 diabetes patients had TCRB CDR3s that were shorter (moderately but significantly so) in all four CD4+ subsets.

The sample comprised Tregs from blood. Every receptor here comes from a middle-aged woman with type 1 diabetes.

V usage is TRBV5-1 and J usage is TRBJ2-1, with TRBD2 as a possible D gene (5 bases). The CDR3 extends over 16 amino acids. The V end lost 0 bases, the J end lost 8 bases, and 18 bases lay between the germline ends. From germline, CDR1 is SGHRS and CDR2 YFSETQ. CDR3 loop: CASSLGLGLAVHEQFF. The CDR3 nucleotides read TGCGCCAGCAGCTTGGGATTAGGGCTAGCCGTCCATGAGCAGTTCTTC.

This CDR3 reads CASSIDSSGNTIYF. The CDR3, as DNA: TGTGCCAGCAGCATCGACAGCTCTGGAAACACCATATATTTT. The rearrangement links TRBV7-2 to TRBJ1-3; TRBD1 might be the D (5 bases). The CDR3 sequence is 14 residues long. V was cut by 5 bases and J by 0 bases, with 8 bases left in between. Looked up from germline, CDR1 is SGHTA and CDR2 is FQGNSA.

This clone was seen a handful of times. The V gene is TRBV29-1, the J gene TRBJ1-5, with D perhaps matching TRBD1 (5 bases). Per germline, CDR1 SQVTM and CDR2 ANQGSEA. The CDR3 has 13 residues. V was pared by 4 bases and J by 7 bases, with 14 bases between. This CDR3 is CSVGGGAEQPQHF. CDR3 in DNA: TGCAGCGTTGGGGGGGGAGCAGAGCAGCCCCAGCATTTT.

The rearrangement uses TRBV5-1 and TRBJ2-2; 7 nucleotides align to TRBD1. J was trimmed by 4 bases and V by 6 bases; bases with no gene match: 6. The CDR3 extends over 14 amino acids. CDR1 is SGHRS and CDR2 is YFSETQ in the germline V gene. The CDR3 loop reads CASTRTGATGELFF. CDR3 DNA: TGCGCCAGCACCCGGACAGGAGCCACCGGGGAGCTGTTTTTT.

In this sample, this clone turned up a few times. The rearrangement links TRBV5-1 to TRBJ1-5; 7 nucleotides align to TRBD1. This CDR3 has 15 residues. V lost 0 bases to trimming and J lost 7 bases; unmatched junction nucleotides: 7. CDR1 is SGHRS, CDR2 YFSETQ, per germline. The CDR3: CASSLGDSSGQPQHF. CDR3 DNA sequence: TGCGCCAGCAGCTTGGGGGACAGCTCTGGGCAGCCCCAGCATTTT.

This clone came up a few times. This chain connects TRBV7-2 to TRBJ2-3, with D unclear. The CDR3 is 13 residues long. V shed 5 bases and J shed 8 bases, with 14 bases lying between them. Germline CDR1 is SGHTA and CDR2 is FQGNSA. For the CDR3, the DNA is TGTGCCAGCAGCGGAGTTTGGTCCGGTACGCAGTATTTT. As protein: CASSGVWSGTQYF.

This chain joins TRBV18 and TRBJ1-2; D might be TRBD1 (6 bases). Trimming took 3 bases from V and 8 from J, leaving 16 bases between them. This CDR3 spans 14 amino acids. Looked up from germline, CDR1 is KGHSH and CDR2 is LQKENI. The CDR3 is CASSPPDSRSGYTF. For the CDR3, the DNA is TGTGCCAGCTCACCCCCGGACAGCCGAAGCGGCTACACCTTC. Full variable domain (remainder filled in from reference TRBV18 and TRBJ1-2): NAGVMQNPRHLVRRRGQEARLRCSPMKGHSHVYWYRQLPEEGLKFMVYLQKENIIDESGMPKERFSAEFPKEGPSILRIQQVVRGDSAAYFCASSPPDSRSGYTFGSGTRLTVV.

This clone turned up a few times. The CDR3 reads CASSLVGSVQPQHF. CDR3 nucleotides: TGTGCCAGCAGCTTAGTGGGGAGCGTTCAGCCCCAGCATTTT. The chain joins TRBV7-2 to TRBJ1-5; D ambiguous. Trimming took off 1 base at V and 6 bases at J, with 10 bases between the two ends. Germline CDR1 SGHTA, CDR2 FQGNSA. The CDR3 covers 14 residues.

The chain joins TRBV28 to TRBJ1-5; D is unresolved. Deletions cut 5 bases from V and 9 bases from J, with 17 bases between. The length of the CDR3 is 14 residues. CDR1 and CDR2 (germline): MDHEN, SYDVKM. DNA of the CDR3: TGTGCCAGCAGTCTTCCAGGTGGACTCTGGCCCCAGCATTTT. Encoded protein: CASSLPGGLWPQHF.

The rearrangement links TRBV4-1 to TRBJ2-5; 16 bases fit TRBD2. Germline loops: CDR1 MGHRA, CDR2 YSYEKL. This CDR3 region has 15 residues. J lost 5 bases, V lost 4 bases, and 1 base had no gene match. DNA for the CDR3: TGCGCCAGCAGCCCGGGACTAGCGGGAGGGGAGACCCAGTACTTC. Amino acid sequence: CASSPGLAGGETQYF.

This clone showed up just a few times. This chain links TRBV19 with TRBJ1-1; 7 nucleotides agree with TRBD1. The CDR3 runs 14 residues. Germline CDR1 and CDR2: LNHDA and SQIVND (reference sequence). V shed 6 bases, J shed 0 bases, and the junction held 4 bases outside the gene matches. DNA of the CDR3: TGTGCCAGTAGGGCACAGGGGCTGAACACTGAAGCTTTCTTT. This codes for CASRAQGLNTEAFF. The variable domain in full, with the rest retrieved from reference TRBV19 and TRBJ1-1, is DGGITQSPKYLFRKEGQNVTLSCEQNLNHDAMYWYRQDPGQGLRLIYYSQIVNDFQKGDIAEGYSVSREKKESFPLTVTSAQKNPTAFYLCASRAQGLNTEAFFGQGTRLTVV.

The chain combines TRBV6-5 with TRBJ1-1, with D unresolved. V was trimmed by 4 bases and J by 5 bases, leaving 17 bases between them. Germline assignment: CDR1 MNHEY and CDR2 SVGAGI. The CDR3 contains 15 residues. The CDR3 reads CASSLASSRLTEAFF. The CDR3 nucleotides read TGTGCCAGCAGTTTGGCCTCCTCCCGTCTGACTGAAGCTTTCTTT.

The chain joins TRBV7-2 to TRBJ2-5; D may be TRBD1 (6 bases). CDR3 length: 14 residues. Germline assignment: CDR1 SGHTA and CDR2 FQGNSA. V lost 5 bases and J 1 base, leaving 11 bases between the germline ends. CDR3 DNA sequence: TGTGCCAGCAGCCCGCAGGGGTCCCAAGAGACCCAGTACTTC. Translated, it gives CASSPQGSQETQYF.

The chain uses TRBV29-1 and TRBJ1-2; D call uncertain. Germline assignment: CDR1 SQVTM and CDR2 ANQGSEA. This CDR3 spans 14 amino acids. V lost 2 bases and J lost 6, with 16 bases in between. CDR3 DNA sequence: TGCAGCGTTGAACAGCGGGAGGGAATTGATGGCTACACCTTC. Protein: CSVEQREGIDGYTF.

This clone was found a few times. This chain connects TRBV9 to TRBJ2-1; D call uncertain. The CDR3 totals 16 residues. The germline gives CDR1 SGDLS, CDR2 YYNGEE. Trimming cost V 0 bases and J 1 base, with 11 bases left between them. CDR3 region: CASSVGPGLSYNEQFF. The CDR3 DNA follows: TGTGCCAGCAGCGTAGGACCCGGGTTGTCCTACAATGAGCAGTTCTTC.

The chain couples TRBV29-1 to TRBJ2-7, with D unresolved. Trimming took off 4 bases at V and 5 bases at J, with 12 bases between the two ends. This CDR3 is 12 amino acids long. The germline gives CDR1 SQVTM, CDR2 ANQGSEA. In DNA, the CDR3 is TGCAGCGTTGCATGGAGTGGAGACGAGCAGTACTTC. Its translation: CSVAWSGDEQYF.

The chain joins TRBV5-1 to TRBJ1-1; D unclear. Germline CDR1 reads SGHRS; CDR2 reads YFSETQ. The CDR3 sequence is 14 residues long. Trimming stripped 0 bases from V and 1 base from J, with 7 bases between. In DNA, the CDR3 is TGCGCCAGCAGCTTGGGCCGAGGGAACACTGAAGCTTTCTTT. This encodes CASSLGRGNTEAFF.

This clone was counted a few times. The chain carries TRBV5-6 and TRBJ1-5; no firm D call. Trimming pared 1 base from V and 5 bases from J, leaving 10 bases between. The CDR3 contains 14 residues. CDR1 and CDR2 (germline): SGHDT, YYEEEE. CDR3 residues: CASSLSGPDQPQHF. In nucleotides, the CDR3 is TGTGCCAGCAGCTTGTCAGGCCCGGATCAGCCCCAGCATTTT.

This chain joins TRBV6-6 and TRBJ1-4; the D gene is possibly TRBD1 (5 bases). This CDR3 spans 15 amino acids. Germline V gene lookup returns CDR1 MNHNY and CDR2 SVGAGI (reference sequence). Trimming left V 6 bases short and J 3 bases short, with 14 bases between. The CDR3 region is CASSNGGRPNEKLFF. The CDR3 DNA reads as TGTGCCAGCAGCAACGGGGGGAGGCCTAATGAAAAACTGTTTTTT.

This clone has more than one count but fewer than ten. The genes are TRBV27 and TRBJ1-1; no definite D call. The germline CDR1 and CDR2 sequences are MNHEY and SMNVEV (reference sequence). This CDR3 comprises 14 residues. Trimming removed 6 bases at V and 3 bases at J, with 14 bases between. CDR3 DNA sequence: TGTGCCAGCAGCCTGGGAGGGATCGACACTGAAGCTTTCTTT. Translating it yields CASSLGGIDTEAFF.

The chain is built from TRBV7-8 and TRBJ1-1; 7 bases align to TRBD1. J lost 0 bases, V lost 3 bases, and 4 bases had no gene match. Germline-derived CDR1 and CDR2 are SGHVS and FQNEAQ. This CDR3 is built from 15 residues. DNA for the CDR3: TGTGCCAGCAGCTTTTTGACAGGGCTGAACACTGAAGCTTTCTTT. Residues: CASSFLTGLNTEAFF.

By sample fraction, this clone is medium-sized. The chain combines TRBV7-3 with TRBJ2-1, with TRBD1 matching over 8 bases. Looked up from germline, CDR1 is SGHTA and CDR2 is FQGTGA. J lost 2 bases, V lost 4 bases, and 4 bases had no gene match. The CDR3 totals 15 residues. This CDR3 reads CASSSGQGPYNEQFF. As DNA, the CDR3 is TGTGCCAGCAGCTCCGGACAGGGCCCCTACAATGAGCAGTTCTTC.